These 28 T cell receptor beta chains originate from one sample sequenced in a study of blood T cell repertoires in COVID-19. Clones were sequenced by immunoSEQ multiplex PCR, and TCRdb holds only the in-frame ones, with some missing. The table has about 400,000 clones, approximately 85% seen once; the top ten hold more than 2%. Material for sequencing was PBMCs or T cells enriched from blood (not recorded which). The receptors derive from a woman aged 40 to 50 with acute COVID-19.

V and J are TRBV5-4 and TRBJ2-5, with 8 bases fitting TRBD1. Germline V gives CDR1 SGHNT, CDR2 YYREEE (reference sequence). This CDR3 is built from 12 residues. V lost 9 bases, J lost 4 bases, and 5 bases stayed unmatched. The CDR3, as DNA: TGTGCCACCGGACAGGGCCGAGAGACCCAGTACTTC. Its translation is CATGQGRETQYF.

V and J are TRBV19 and TRBJ1-5, with 7 bases aligning to TRBD1. V was pared by 6 bases and J by 3 bases, with 11 bases of the junction left unmatched. CDR3 length equals 16 residues. The germline CDR1 and CDR2 sequences are LNHDA and SQIVND (reference sequence). The CDR3 spells CASSPTGVSFNQPQHF. CDR3 nucleotide sequence: TGTGCCAGTAGCCCCACAGGGGTCTCCTTCAATCAGCCCCAGCATTTT.

Regarding this clone: In the same sample, other DNA sequences code for this CDR3. The V and J genes are TRBV7-9 and TRBJ2-3; possibly TRBD2 for D (6 bases). Trimming stripped 5 bases from V and 4 bases from J, with 10 bases between. Per germline, CDR1 SEHNR and CDR2 FQNEAQ (reference sequence). The CDR3 extends over 13 amino acids. CDR3 DNA: TGTGCCAGCAGCCCGCCGGGGGCAGATACGCAGTATTTT. It translates to CASSPPGADTQYF.

This clone appeared a single time. The chain joins TRBV2 to TRBJ2-6; 9 nucleotides match TRBD1. This CDR3 comprises 16 residues. Looked up from germline, CDR1 is SNHLY and CDR2 is FYNNEI. Losses at the gene ends were 4 bases for V and 4 bases for J; bases not matched to a gene: 5. The CDR3 spells CASSGNRGPGANVLTF. The DNA of the CDR3 is TGTGCCAGCAGTGGAAACAGGGGGCCCGGGGCCAACGTCCTGACTTTC.

As to this clone: One end of the junction varies from germline; a read error may be responsible. The rearrangement uses TRBV5-5 and TRBJ1-1; D call uncertain. Germline values: CDR1 SGHKS, CDR2 YYEKEE (reference sequence). The CDR3 covers 11 residues. CDR3 sequence: CASSSHTEAFF. The CDR3 bases are TGTGCCAGCAGCTCTCACACCGAAGCTTTCTTT.

The genes are TRBV19 and TRBJ1-2; D possibly corresponds to TRBD1 (5 bases). Per germline, CDR1 LNHDA and CDR2 SQIVND (reference sequence). The CDR3 runs 14 residues. Trimming pared 7 bases from V and 0 bases from J, leaving 12 bases between. The CDR3 spells CASIDSAANYGYTF. In nucleotides, the CDR3 is TGTGCCAGTATTGACAGTGCCGCTAACTATGGCTACACCTTC.

V usage is TRBV7-9 and J usage is TRBJ1-1; possibly TRBD1 for D (5 bases). Germline V gene data show CDR1 as SEHNR and CDR2 as FQNEAQ (reference sequence). This CDR3 is built from 14 residues. V was shortened by 3 bases and J by 2 bases, with 10 bases between the two germline ends. The CDR3 spells CASSLSRVNTEAFF. CDR3 nucleotide sequence: TGTGCCAGCAGCTTGAGCAGGGTAAACACTGAAGCTTTCTTT.

The chain couples TRBV30 to TRBJ1-2; a weak D match, TRBD1 (5 bases). Germline CDR1 reads GTSNPN; CDR2 reads SVGIG (reference sequence). Trimming left V 0 bases short and J 0 bases short, with 8 bases between. This CDR3 is built from 14 residues. CDR3 bases: TGTGCCTGGAGTGTCCGCAGGGCTAACTATGGCTACACCTTC. This translates into CAWSVRRANYGYTF.

The V call is TRBV28, the J call TRBJ1-2; D unclear. Germline values: CDR1 MDHEN, CDR2 SYDVKM. The V gene lost 10 bases and the J gene lost 2 bases, with 20 bases spanning the gap. The CDR3 spans 15 residues. Here the CDR3 DNA reads TGTGCCATCTCAGTTCTGGGAGGAACAAACTATGGCTACACCTTC. The encoded protein is CAISVLGGTNYGYTF.

The chain combines TRBV5-6 with TRBJ2-7, with a possible D match to TRBD2 (6 bases). The CDR3 consists of 15 residues. The germline CDR1 and CDR2 sequences are SGHDT and YYEEEE. V was pared by 4 bases and J by 1 base, with 15 bases between. CDR3 loop: CASSRGTTVSYEQYF. In nucleotides, the CDR3 is TGTGCCAGCAGCCGCGGGACGACAGTGTCCTACGAGCAGTACTTC.

CDR3 bases: TGTGCCAGCAGTTTAGGGGGGGGTTCGGGCTACACCTTC. Amino acids: CASSLGGGSGYTF. This chain connects TRBV27 to TRBJ1-2, with D perhaps TRBD1 (5 bases). With 2 bases removed from V and 8 bases from J, the gap between germline ends came to 12 bases. Germline-derived CDR1 and CDR2 are MNHEY and SMNVEV (reference sequence). The length of the CDR3 is 13 residues.

This rearrangement joins TRBV15 to TRBJ2-7, with TRBD1 matching over 7 bases. The germline V gene has CDR1 LNHNV and CDR2 YYDKDF (reference sequence). V lost 0 bases to trimming and J lost 4 bases; unmatched junction nucleotides: 15. The CDR3 is 18 amino acids. CDR3 region: CATSRDRLAVRGLYEQYF. The CDR3 region has the DNA TGTGCCACCAGCAGAGATCGTCTTGCGGTCAGGGGGTTATACGAGCAGTACTTC.

The chain joins TRBV4-1 to TRBJ2-1; 11 positions match TRBD1. Germline-derived CDR1 and CDR2 are MGHRA and YSYEKL. V trimming: 4 bases; J trimming: 6 bases; junction bases outside the gene matches: 5. This CDR3 comprises 15 residues. The CDR3 nucleotides read TGCGCCAGCAGCCTAGGACAGGGGGCCATCAATGAGCAGTTCTTC. Encoded protein: CASSLGQGAINEQFF.

V usage is TRBV15 and J usage is TRBJ1-3; no definite D call. CDR1 is LNHNV and CDR2 is YYDKDF in the germline V gene (reference sequence). V was shortened by 3 bases and J by 0 bases, with 9 bases between the two germline ends. This CDR3 is 15 amino acids long. CDR3 sequence (DNA): TGTGCCACCAGCAGCGGACTATACTCTGGAAACACCATATATTTT. Its translation: CATSSGLYSGNTIYF. The complete variable domain, with remaining parts taken from reference TRBV15 and TRBJ1-3, reads DAMVIQNPRYQVTQFGKPVTLSCSQTLNHNVMYWYQQKSSQAPKLLFHYYDKDFNNEADTPDNFQSRRPNTSFCFLDIRSPGLGDTAMYLCATSSGLYSGNTIYFGEGSWLTVV.

The V and J genes are TRBV11-2 and TRBJ2-1; TRBD2 matches 7 bases. CDR1 SGHAT and CDR2 FQNNGV come from the germline V gene. V lost 1 base and J lost 7; bases outside the gene matches: 4. The CDR3 spans 14 residues. CDR3 in amino acids: CASSLAGGTNEQFF. DNA of the CDR3: TGTGCCAGCAGCTTAGCGGGGGGTACGAATGAGCAGTTCTTC.

A few counts support this clone. The rearrangement links TRBV6-5 to TRBJ1-2; D may be TRBD1 (6 bases). CDR1 and CDR2 from the germline V gene are MNHEY and SVGAGI. CDR3 size: 13 residues. V was clipped by 7 bases and J by 4 bases, with 13 bases between them. CDR3 sequence reads: CASTPQGSYGYTF. CDR3 DNA sequence: TGTGCCAGCACGCCACAGGGAAGCTATGGCTACACCTTC.

V is TRBV3-1 (or the pseudogene TRBV3-2) and J is TRBJ1-1; D may be TRBD1 (5 bases). CDR3 length: 14 amino acids. V was trimmed by 1 base and J by 1 base, leaving 7 bases between them. The germline CDR1 and CDR2 sequences are LGHDT and YNNKEL (reference sequence). The CDR3 DNA reads as TGTGCCAGCAGCCAAGTGGACACGAACACTGAAGCTTTCTTT. Protein: CASSQVDTNTEAFF.

The rearrangement joins TRBV30 to TRBJ2-5, with 8 bases that match TRBD1. The CDR3 has 14 amino acids. The germline gives CDR1 GTSNPN, CDR2 SVGIG (reference sequence). The V and J ends lost 0 bases and 7 bases, in that order; junction bases with no gene match: 7. The CDR3 DNA reads as TGTGCCTGGAGTGTCCTAGGACAGGGAGCGACCCAGTACTTC. It is translated as CAWSVLGQGATQYF.

The CDR3 here is CASSLASGGRRYEQYF. CDR3 bases: TGTGCCAGCAGCTTGGCGTCTGGTGGCAGGCGCTACGAGCAGTACTTC. The V call is TRBV5-6, the J call TRBJ2-7; no firm D call. Germline V gives CDR1 SGHDT, CDR2 YYEEEE. V dropped 0 bases and J dropped 3 bases, with 16 bases sitting between them. The CDR3 is 16 amino acids.

V is TRBV19 and J is TRBJ2-3; D not certain. Germline V CDR1 and CDR2: LNHDA, SQIVND (reference sequence). The CDR3 loop spans 15 amino acids. In nucleotides, the CDR3 is TGTGCTAGCACCTTACAAGCTACTAGCACAGATACGCAGTATTTT. It yields the protein CASTLQATSTDTQYF. The full variable domain, completed using reference TRBV19 and TRBJ2-3, is DGGITQSPKYLFRKEGQNVTLSCEQNLNHDAMYWYRQDPGQGLRLIYYSQIVNDFQKGDIAEGYSVSREKKESFPLTVTSAQKNPTAFYLCASTLQATSTDTQYFGPGTRLTVL.

The chain uses TRBV11-2 and TRBJ2-7, with 9 bases fitting TRBD1. Germline V gene data show CDR1 as SGHAT and CDR2 as FQNNGV. The CDR3 has 14 residues. Losses at the gene ends were 5 bases for V and 2 bases for J; bases not matched to a gene: 4. DNA for the CDR3: TGTGCCAGCAGCACCGGGACAGGGACCTACGAGCAGTACTTC. Residues: CASSTGTGTYEQYF.

The chain recombines TRBV24-1 with TRBJ2-7, with TRBD1 matching over 7 bases. The CDR3 totals 14 residues. CDR1 KGHDR and CDR2 SFDVKD come from the germline V gene. The ends lost 2 bases at V and 2 bases at J; junction bases unmatched: 2. CDR3 nucleotide sequence: TGTGCCACCAGTGATTCGACAGGGACCTACGAGCAGTACTTC. Amino acids: CATSDSTGTYEQYF.

The chain employs TRBV6-5 and TRBJ2-5; 7 nucleotides align to TRBD2. V dropped 1 base and J dropped 0; count of bases not matched to a gene: 5. CDR3 length: 16 amino acids. From germline, CDR1 is MNHEY and CDR2 SVGAGI. CDR3 in amino acids: CASSYLSGEYQETQYF. The CDR3 nucleotides are TGTGCCAGCAGTTACTTAAGCGGGGAGTACCAAGAGACCCAGTACTTC.

On this clone: In the same sample, other DNA sequences code for this CDR3. V usage is TRBV5-1 and J usage is TRBJ1-2, with D perhaps matching TRBD1 (5 bases). The CDR3 loop spans 13 amino acids. V was cut by 0 bases and J by 4 bases, with 7 bases left in between. Germline CDR1 and CDR2: SGHRS and YFSETQ. CDR3 amino acids: CASSLEQGYGYTF. CDR3 DNA sequence: TGCGCCAGCAGCTTGGAGCAGGGCTATGGCTACACCTTC.

This clone showed up just once. The chain uses TRBV4-1 and TRBJ1-4; D not certain. Looked up from germline, CDR1 is MGHRA and CDR2 is YSYEKL. The CDR3 is 13 amino acids. Trimming removed 0 bases from V and 6 bases from J, with 5 bases in between. CDR3 residues: CASSQDPDEKLFF. In DNA form, the CDR3 reads TGCGCCAGCAGCCAAGATCCTGATGAAAAACTGTTTTTT.

This chain uses TRBV19 with TRBJ2-5; no clear D gene. The germline V and J ends were trimmed by 1 base and 3 bases, with 6 bases remaining between them. The CDR3 runs 13 residues. Germline values: CDR1 LNHDA, CDR2 SQIVND (reference sequence). CDR3 in amino acids: CASSIAPEETQYF. The CDR3 DNA sequence: TGTGCCAGTAGTATAGCCCCGGAAGAGACCCAGTACTTC.

CDR3 nucleotides: TGTGCCAGCAGCTTAGCGGGTCCTAACACTGAAGCTTTCTTT. Encoded protein: CASSLAGPNTEAFF. V is TRBV13 and J is TRBJ1-1; the D is unclear. Trimming removed 1 base at V and 2 bases at J, with 8 bases between. Per the germline V gene, CDR1 is PRHDT and CDR2 is FYEKMQ (reference sequence). This CDR3 region has 14 residues.

The genes are TRBV5-1 and TRBJ2-1, with 11 bases aligning to TRBD2. V shed 5 bases, J shed 7 bases, and the junction held 14 bases outside the gene matches. Germline CDR1 and CDR2: SGHRS and YFSETQ. The CDR3 totals 17 residues. The CDR3 DNA follows: TGCGCCAGCAGTCCTGGTAGCGGGGGGGTTGGTACGAATGAGCAGTTCTTC. Protein: CASSPGSGGVGTNEQFF.